This T cell receptor (beta chain) stems from a study of blood T cell repertoires in COVID-19. Only in-frame clones appear in the TCRdb table, and some are missing; sequencing was by immunoSEQ multiplex PCR. The repertoire holds 200,000 to 250,000 clones, with approximately 81% as singletons. With 0 bases removed from V and 6 bases from J, the gap between germline ends came to 12 bases. The CDR3 totals 15 residues. Germline CDR1 and CDR2: MNHEY and SMNVEV (reference sequence). This chain joins TRBV27 and TRBJ1-5; maybe TRBD1 (6 bases). The receptor comes from a woman of 80 years or more with acute or convalescent COVID-19. Sequencing was performed on peripheral blood. This chain's CDR3 is CASSLSWGQGQPQHF. The CDR3, as DNA: TGTGCCAGCAGTTTATCTTGGGGGCAGGGTCAGCCCCAGCATTTT.